Below, one T cell receptor (beta chain) is given with its context. Its specificity is unknown. The data were obtained in a study of shared clonotypes between healthy human individuals. Broader study findings: Naive subsets tended to show greater estimated richness than memory subsets. Between a few donors, naive CD4 clonotypes were shared at a level of roughly 5.5%.

Germline CDR1 KGHSH, CDR2 LQKENI. V dropped 4 bases and J dropped 4; count of bases not matched to a gene: 4. The CDR3 extends over 13 amino acids. The table came from immunoSEQ multiplex PCR; TCRdb's copy has only in-frame clones and leaves some out. Here the sample spans 1,400,000 or so clones, about 98.5% being singletons. This chain uses TRBV18 with TRBJ2-7, with 7 bases identical to TRBD1. The receptor's source is a man aged 25 to 45 in good health. Sequences were obtained from naive CD4+ T cells sorted from blood. Subset of the sample: CD45RA+ positively selected. The CDR3, as DNA: TGTGCCAGCTCACTCGAGGGGGCTTACGAGCAGTACTTC. This gives the protein CASSLEGAYEQYF.